This record covers a single T cell receptor (beta chain). Its antigen is unknown. It has no much larger one-base neighbor in the sample; base qualities were not kept. The data stem from a study of blood T cells in healthy people across ages (dated by TCRdb to between 2015 and 2016). Notes on the research overall: In model experiments, roughly one uniquely barcoded TCR beta cDNA molecule per two T cells was captured by template switching. Using deep sequencing normalized with unique cDNA molecular identifiers, the study measured how TCR beta repertoire diversity changes with age. Four age groups were formed from the donors: young (average approximately 17 years), middle-aged (approximately 40), aged (approximately 60) and long-lived (82). Donors of different ages were randomly distributed across sequencing lanes to avoid experimental bias. Two additional independent replicas of 1 million unique cDNA reads from the same blood draw were analyzed for two donors (one aged 18 to 30 and one aged 80 or older).

Library generation was performed with 5' RACE. Sequencing relied on an Illumina HiSeq 2500. A second 7 to 11 cycle PCR used a sample-barcoded 5' primer and a J-beta primer mix. A template-switch 5' adaptor carrying 12 random nucleotides introduced a unique molecular identifier onto each TCR beta cDNA molecule. Each sample yielded at least 3 million CDR3-containing paired-end reads. First-strand cDNA synthesis was performed from all RNA using the Mint cDNA synthesis kit, with priming by a TRBC-specific oligonucleotide. Following uracil-DNA glycosylase treatment, all cDNA underwent a first 18-cycle PCR with the universal primers M1SS and BC2_uni_R. Turning to the authors' computational methods: For normalization, 1 million high-quality reads, each with a distinct molecular identifier, were randomly selected from each sample. Instead of being binned into consensus sequences, reads that shared molecular identifiers were thrown out. MiTCR, run with a Q25 quality threshold and the strictest error-elimination algorithm, handled CDR3 identification, clonotype clustering and error correction. Lower-bound total TCR beta diversity was estimated with a nonparametric unseen species model using Euler transformation. In-frame beta chains were kept once TCRdb had trimmed the public reads at Q25 with fastp and called clones with MiXCR. Under each unique CDR3 protein, matching rows form one entry showing the most common genes and DNA. The authors' filters were not applied to this entry. The sample yields about 780,000 distinct CDR3 sequences; around 45% were counted once. Clones ranked in the top ten supply 15% to 20% of the sample.

The donors were some 36 Caucasian individuals from Russia, aged roughly 6 to 90 years, who were systemically healthy. Each donor gave ten milliliters of peripheral blood, collected into EDTA-treated Vacutainer tubes. PBMCs were isolated by Ficoll-Paque density-gradient centrifugation, with at least 7 million obtained per sample. Trizol reagent was used to extract total RNA from PBMCs, with at least 6 micrograms per sample. Naive CD45RAhigh/CD27high T cell percentages were measured by flow cytometry on a PBMC aliquot from every donor. Overall study outcomes, separate from this receptor: As age increased, observed TCR beta diversity per million T cells dropped in a roughly linear way, and a significant reduction was already evident by age around 41. Compared with the aged group, the long-lived group had more naive CD4+ T cells, fewer expanded clones and increased TCR diversity, suggesting age selection. Because donor CMV infection status was unknown, age-related changes in expanded clonotypes were potentially confounded. There was a strong correlation between observed TCR beta diversity and the percentage of naive T cells measured by flow cytometry. Estimates of total diversity based on one million sequenced T cells were considered lower bounds and underestimates. Because profiling used bulk unsorted PBMCs, naive and antigen-experienced compartments could not be compared conclusively.

The sequence was obtained from an older man in good health. Sequencing used blood.

The CDR3: CASSPSSLANYNEQFF. The base sequence is TGCGCCAGCAGCCCGAGTAGTCTAGCGAATTACAATGAGCAGTTCTTC. This sequence uses TRBV5-1 and TRBJ2-1; the D gene is perhaps TRBD2, on 6 matching bases. V is cut by 4 bases and J by 4 bases, and the space between the germline ends is 18 bases. CDR1 SGHRS and CDR2 YFSETQ were looked up in the germline V gene. From the cysteine through the phenylalanine, the CDR3 covers 16 amino acids. The kept DNA is CDR3 alone, 48 bases in frame from the first base.